Shown below are 22 T cell receptor beta chains from a single sample sequenced in a study of blood T cell repertoires in COVID-19. Measured with immunoSEQ multiplex PCR; TCRdb has only the in-frame clones, and not every one. The data show some 700,000 clones, 80% to 90% seen once. Material for sequencing was peripheral blood. These receptors all stem from a woman aged 18 to 35 with acute or convalescent COVID-19.

This clone was picked up a small number of times. V and J are TRBV6-6 and TRBJ2-3; 11 nucleotides match TRBD2. CDR3 length: 16 amino acids. Germline V lookup: CDR1 MNHNY, CDR2 SVGAGI (reference sequence). V lost 5 bases and J lost 5; bases outside the gene matches: 9. The CDR3 coding sequence is TGTGCCAGCAGTCGACTAGCGGGGCAGTCCGGAGATACGCAGTATTTT. Its protein product is CASSRLAGQSGDTQYF.

This clone was seen a single time. The gene calls are TRBV4-1 and TRBJ1-4; possibly TRBD1 for D (5 bases). The CDR3 is 13 amino acids. Germline assignment: CDR1 MGHRA and CDR2 YSYEKL. V lost 6 bases and J lost 8, with 13 bases in between. The CDR3 DNA reads as TGCGCCAGCAGACCTACAGGAGGGGAAAAACTGTTTTTT. It yields the protein CASRPTGGEKLFF.

The J gene is TRBJ1-3, the V gene TRBV19; D ambiguous. Trimming removed 8 bases from V and 4 bases from J, with 15 bases in between. Germline V gene data show CDR1 as LNHDA and CDR2 as SQIVND (reference sequence). This CDR3 is built from 14 residues. For the CDR3, the DNA is TGTGCCAGTCGCGGCGAGGTGTTGGGAAACACCATATATTTT. Translated: CASRGEVLGNTIYF.

This clone was recorded once. V is TRBV5-6 and J is TRBJ1-1; unclear D gene. The CDR3 totals 14 residues. V lost 0 bases, J lost 4 bases, and 10 bases lay in between. CDR1 and CDR2 from the germline V gene are SGHDT and YYEEEE. The CDR3 bases are TGTGCCAGCAGCTTGGAACAGACCACCACTGAAGCTTTCTTT. Its protein product is CASSLEQTTTEAFF. Full variable domain (rest looked up from reference TRBV5-6 and TRBJ1-1): DAGVTQSPTHLIKTRGQQVTLRCSPKSGHDTVSWYQQALGQGPQFIFQYYEEEERQRGNFPDRFSGHQFPNYSSELNVNALLLGDSALYLCASSLEQTTTEAFFGQGTRLTVV.

In its sample, this clone was seen once. The J gene is TRBJ2-2, the V gene TRBV5-1, with 7 bases aligning to TRBD1. V gave up 4 bases and J gave up 3 bases; unmatched junction bases: 6. This CDR3 spans 15 amino acids. In germline, CDR1 is SGHRS, CDR2 YFSETQ. The CDR3 region is CASSKDRADTGELFF. As DNA, the CDR3 is TGCGCCAGCAGCAAAGACAGGGCGGACACCGGGGAGCTGTTTTTT.

CDR3 nucleotides: TGTGCCAGCAGGCGCGTCGGAACAGACACCAACTATGGCTACACCTTC. It specifies CASRRVGTDTNYGYTF. The J gene is TRBJ1-2, the V gene TRBV7-3; D call uncertain. The CDR3 runs to 16 residues. Trimming removed 6 bases from V and 2 bases from J, with 19 bases in between. Germline V gene lookup returns CDR1 SGHTA and CDR2 FQGTGA. Variable domain in full (rest from reference TRBV7-3 and TRBJ1-2): GAGVSQTPSNKVTEKGKYVELRCDPISGHTALYWYRQSLGQGPEFLIYFQGTGAADDSGLPNDRFFAVRPEGSVSTLKIQRTERGDSAVYLCASRRVGTDTNYGYTFGSGTRLTVV.

This sequence joins TRBV9 and TRBJ2-3, with 7 bases identical to TRBD2. The junction had 8 bases not matched to a gene; V was cut back by 4 bases and J by 9 bases. The CDR3 consists of 13 residues. Germline assignment: CDR1 SGDLS and CDR2 YYNGEE. CDR3 loop: CASSSPGGWTQYF. DNA for the CDR3: TGTGCCAGCAGCAGCCCGGGGGGTTGGACGCAGTATTTT.

V usage is TRBV11-2 and J usage is TRBJ1-6; maybe TRBD1 (6 bases). The CDR3 is made up of 16 amino acids. The ends were cut back, 6 bases at V and 13 bases at J, with 25 bases in the middle. The germline V gene encodes CDR1 SGHAT and CDR2 FQNNGV. The CDR3 sequence is CASRTLTQGLKSPLHF. The DNA of the CDR3 is TGTGCCAGCAGAACACTTACACAGGGTTTGAAATCTCCCCTCCACTTT.

As to this clone: The sample contains more than one DNA sequence encoding this CDR3. The chain links TRBV24-1 to TRBJ1-1; no clear D gene. Deletions cut 3 bases from V and 0 bases from J, with 4 bases between. Looked up from germline, CDR1 is KGHDR and CDR2 is SFDVKD. The CDR3 loop spans 13 amino acids. CDR3 amino acids: CATSDLLNTEAFF. DNA for the CDR3: TGTGCCACCAGTGATCTACTGAACACTGAAGCTTTCTTT.

V usage is TRBV4-3 and J usage is TRBJ1-1, with 9 bases aligning to TRBD1. J was trimmed by 4 bases and V by 5 bases; bases with no gene match: 5. Germline V gene lookup returns CDR1 LGHNA and CDR2 YSLEER. There are 14 residues in the CDR3. This CDR3 is CASSGLTGGTEAFF. Written as DNA, the CDR3 is TGCGCCAGCAGCGGACTGACAGGGGGCACTGAAGCTTTCTTT.

This chain links TRBV4-3 with TRBJ2-1, with D possibly TRBD2 on 5 matching bases. V lost 0 bases, J lost 8 bases, and 11 bases lay in between. CDR1 and CDR2 (germline): LGHNA, YSLEER. The CDR3 has 14 residues. This chain's CDR3 is CASSQEEVGDEQFF. For the CDR3, the DNA is TGCGCCAGCAGCCAAGAAGAGGTCGGGGATGAGCAGTTCTTC.

The genes are TRBV13 and TRBJ2-7; D gene ambiguous. The CDR3 is 9 residues long. In germline, CDR1 is PRHDT, CDR2 FYEKMQ (reference sequence). Trimming left V 9 bases short and J 6 bases short, with 6 bases between. The CDR3 bases are TGTGCCAGGTGGAGCGAGCAGTACTTC. It codes for CARWSEQYF. Full variable domain (remainder filled in from reference TRBV13 and TRBJ2-7): AAGVIQSPRHLIKEKRETATLKCYPIPRHDTVYWYQQGPGQDPQFLISFYEKMQSDKGSIPDRFSAQQFSDYHSELNMSSLELGDSALYFCARWSEQYFGPGTRLTVT.

This chain links TRBV7-2 with TRBJ2-3; the match to TRBD2 covers 8 bases. V lost 1 base to trimming and J lost 4 bases; unmatched junction nucleotides: 10. Germline V gene sequence: CDR1 SGHTA, CDR2 FQGNSA. There are 17 residues in the CDR3. The CDR3 loop reads CASSLESGGGRADTQYF. CDR3 bases: TGTGCCAGCAGCTTAGAGAGTGGCGGGGGGAGGGCAGATACGCAGTATTTT.

The chain uses TRBV7-9 and TRBJ1-2; D possibly corresponds to TRBD1 (6 bases). Per the germline V gene, CDR1 is SEHNR and CDR2 is FQNEAQ (reference sequence). CDR3 length equals 15 residues. V was shortened by 5 bases and J by 0 bases, with 13 bases between the two germline ends. The CDR3 here is CASSPMGGPNYGYTF. The CDR3 DNA reads as TGTGCCAGCAGCCCAATGGGGGGGCCTAACTATGGCTACACCTTC. The entire variable domain, with the rest obtained from reference TRBV7-9 and TRBJ1-2, is as follows: DTGVSQNPRHKITKRGQNVTFRCDPISEHNRLYWYRQTLGQGPEFLTYFQNEAQLEKSRLLSDRFSAERPKGSFSTLEIQRTEQGDSAMYLCASSPMGGPNYGYTFGSGTRLTVV.

The gene calls are TRBV7-9 and TRBJ1-2, with 9 bases identical to TRBD1. V lost 5 bases and J lost 0; bases outside the gene matches: 16. The CDR3 is made up of 19 amino acids. From germline, CDR1 is SEHNR and CDR2 FQNEAQ (reference sequence). The CDR3 sequence is CASSKKTGGQVKANYGYTF. CDR3 DNA sequence: TGTGCCAGCAGCAAGAAGACAGGGGGTCAGGTTAAGGCTAACTATGGCTACACCTTC.

This sequence joins TRBV2 and TRBJ1-1; a possible D gene is TRBD1 (5 bases). There are 14 residues in the CDR3. The V gene's germline CDR1 is SNHLY and CDR2 FYNNEI. V was clipped by 11 bases and J by 0 bases, with 16 bases between them. CDR3 in DNA: TGTGCCGCACAACCGGGGGGAATGAACACTGAAGCTTTCTTT. It encodes CAAQPGGMNTEAFF.

DNA for the CDR3: TGTGCCAGCAGTGAAGCGGGGCGGCAAAGGAGATCCCGCGGCTACACCTTC. Protein product: CASSEAGRQRRSRGYTF. This sequence joins TRBV6-1 and TRBJ1-2; possibly TRBD1 for D (5 bases). There are 17 residues in the CDR3. Germline V gives CDR1 MNHNS, CDR2 SASEGT. Trimming stripped 0 bases from V and 8 bases from J, with 22 bases between.

CDR3 region: CATSDSGTVSGRGYSYNEQFF. CDR3 coding DNA: TGTGCCACCAGTGATAGTGGGACAGTTAGTGGTAGGGGGTACTCCTACAATGAGCAGTTCTTC. V and J are TRBV24-1 and TRBJ2-1; 7 nucleotides align to TRBD1. Germline V gives CDR1 KGHDR, CDR2 SFDVKD. With V trimmed by 3 bases and J by 0 bases, 19 bases remained unmatched. The CDR3 covers 21 residues.

This sequence joins TRBV4-1 and TRBJ2-1; 7 bases agree with TRBD1. J gave up 4 bases and V 2 bases, and 5 bases lay outside the gene matches. Germline loops: CDR1 MGHRA, CDR2 YSYEKL. This CDR3 is built from 15 residues. CDR3 nucleotides: TGCGCCAGCAGCCAACCCCGGGACAGATACAATGAGCAGTTCTTC. Its protein product is CASSQPRDRYNEQFF.

The V gene is TRBV4-3, the J gene TRBJ1-5; D ambiguous. V lost 2 bases to trimming and J lost 3 bases, with 11 bases between them. The germline gives CDR1 LGHNA, CDR2 YSLEER. The CDR3 loop spans 15 amino acids. CDR3 protein: CASSQWRAINQPQHF. The CDR3 DNA reads as TGCGCCAGCAGCCAATGGAGGGCGATCAATCAGCCCCAGCATTTT.

V is TRBV6-1 and J is TRBJ2-3; possibly TRBD2 for D (5 bases). Trimming pared 3 bases from V and 4 bases from J, leaving 11 bases between. The V gene's germline CDR1 is MNHNS and CDR2 SASEGT. CDR3 length equals 14 residues. Here the CDR3 reads CASSERAAADTQYF. DNA for the CDR3: TGTGCCAGCAGTGAGCGGGCGGCCGCAGATACGCAGTATTTT.

V gene TRBV19 combines with J gene TRBJ1-2; TRBD1 matches 7 bases. The V segment lost 3 bases and the J segment 10 bases; nucleotides outside the gene matches: 5. Germline V gene data show CDR1 as LNHDA and CDR2 as SQIVND (reference sequence). The CDR3 sequence is 12 residues long. The CDR3 is CASSIDREDYTF. The CDR3 DNA is TGTGCCAGTAGTATCGACAGGGAGGACTACACCTTC.